This is a list of T cell receptor beta chains from one sample in a study of molecular identifiers for immune sequencing clone quantification. TCRdb re-called the PCR reads with MiXCR, one entry per CDR3 protein. The data contain 35,000 or so distinct CDR3 sequences, about a fifth of them singletons. The sequenced sample consisted of naive CD8+ T cells from blood, with Jurkat cell RNA spiked in. The receptors originated from a human donor in good health. Some libraries in this study had Jurkat cell RNA spiked in. The conserved cysteine and the conserved F or W are not part of the CDR3 here. Fields, in order: D gene, J gene, V gene, CDR3 protein. A D gene is named only where the DNA matches it firmly.

D: .; J: TRBJ2-5; V: TRBV7-6; CDR3: ASSLRAPGQETQY
D: .; J: TRBJ2-1; V: TRBV12-3/TRBV12-4; CDR3: ASRSLRDPFQF
D: .; J: TRBJ2-7; V: TRBV6-2/TRBV6-3; CDR3: ASRGDSYYEQY
D: .; J: TRBJ1-5; V: TRBV29-1; CDR3: SAGKQGPIGNQPQH
D: .; J: TRBJ2-7; V: TRBV28; CDR3: ATRGRPDYEQY
D: TRBD1; J: TRBJ1-2; V: TRBV3-1; CDR3: ASSQIQGKDGYT
D: .; J: TRBJ2-1; V: TRBV3-1; CDR3: ASSQGLSSYNEQF
D: TRBD1; J: TRBJ2-5; V: TRBV12-3/TRBV12-4; CDR3: ASSSGTDLGAQETQY
D: .; J: TRBJ2-5; V: TRBV24-1; CDR3: ATSRGIGMETQY
D: TRBD1; J: TRBJ2-7; V: TRBV5-1; CDR3: ASSPGTAYEQY
D: TRBD2; J: TRBJ2-1; V: TRBV7-9; CDR3: ASSGNSGRVAYNEQF
D: .; J: TRBJ2-5; V: TRBV10-3; CDR3: AIKSGSQETQY
D: .; J: TRBJ2-5; V: TRBV12-3/TRBV12-4; CDR3: ASSPGQFQETQY
D: TRBD2; J: TRBJ2-2; V: TRBV2; CDR3: ASSIPRGAGELF
D: TRBD1; J: TRBJ2-7; V: TRBV4-3; CDR3: ASSPGTGVTYEQY
D: .; J: TRBJ1-3; V: TRBV4-1; CDR3: ASSLDSTGNTIY
D: TRBD1; J: TRBJ1-2; V: TRBV4-3; CDR3: ASSLSGTGGNGYT
D: TRBD2; J: TRBJ2-1; V: TRBV4-3; CDR3: ASSHTPAGGGDEQF
D: TRBD2; J: TRBJ2-1; V: TRBV12-3/TRBV12-4; CDR3: ASNPTSVVSYNEQF
D: .; J: TRBJ2-7; V: TRBV27; CDR3: ASRGGKSYEQY
D: TRBD2; J: TRBJ2-3; V: TRBV12-3/TRBV12-4; CDR3: ASSALAGGSDTQY
D: .; J: TRBJ2-2; V: TRBV28; CDR3: ASSRGPYTGELF
D: .; J: TRBJ2-5; V: TRBV6-1; CDR3: ASRDGQSIGKETQY
D: .; J: TRBJ2-7; V: TRBV28; CDR3: ASSFPGEPYEQY